A single sample is the source of the 24 T cell receptor beta chains below, sequenced in a study of blood T cell repertoires in COVID-19. This table comes from immunoSEQ multiplex PCR, and its TCRdb copy is limited to in-frame clones, with some not included. The table records just over 300,000 clones, roughly 90% of them present only once. The sequenced material came from peripheral blood. These receptors all come from a woman aged 30 to 39 with COVID-19, enrolled during active disease.

The J gene is TRBJ1-4, the V gene TRBV3-1 (or the pseudogene TRBV3-2); D is unclear. CDR1 is LGHDT, CDR2 YNNKEL, per germline (reference sequence). Trimming took off 2 bases at V and 4 bases at J, with 14 bases between the two ends. This CDR3 is 16 amino acids long. CDR3 sequence reads: CASSQISAGVNEKLFF. The DNA of the CDR3 is TGTGCCAGCAGCCAAATCTCTGCCGGGGTTAATGAAAAACTGTTTTTT.

V and J are TRBV9 and TRBJ1-1, with 8 bases matching TRBD1. Germline lookup yields CDR1 SGDLS and CDR2 YYNGEE. The CDR3 has 14 residues. Trimming cost V 6 bases and J 4 bases; bases outside gene matches: 8. CDR3 loop: CASTPWTGSTEAFF. The CDR3 DNA reads as TGTGCCAGCACTCCGTGGACAGGGAGCACTGAAGCTTTCTTT. Variable domain in full (rest from reference TRBV9 and TRBJ1-1): DSGVTQTPKHLITATGQRVTLRCSPRSGDLSVYWYQQSLDQGLQFLIQYYNGEERAKGNILERFSAQQFPDLHSELNLSSLELGDSALYFCASTPWTGSTEAFFGQGTRLTVV.

The rearrangement links TRBV5-4 to TRBJ2-2; D unresolved. The CDR3 is made up of 15 amino acids. Germline V gene data show CDR1 as SGHNT and CDR2 as YYREEE (reference sequence). V lost 7 bases to trimming and J lost 2 bases, with 15 bases between them. The CDR3 loop is CASGSRRLNTGELFF. In DNA form, the CDR3 reads TGTGCCAGCGGATCTAGGCGTCTAAACACCGGGGAGCTGTTTTTT.

The chain links TRBV14 to TRBJ1-1; D gene ambiguous. Trimming pared 1 base from V and 5 bases from J, leaving 11 bases between. The CDR3 runs to 14 residues. The germline V gene encodes CDR1 SGHDN and CDR2 FVKESK. The CDR3 is CASSQVQPGTEAFF. In DNA form, the CDR3 reads TGTGCCAGCAGCCAAGTCCAACCCGGGACTGAAGCTTTCTTT. The whole variable domain, filled in from reference TRBV14 and TRBJ1-1, reads EAGVTQFPSHSVIEKGQTVTLRCDPISGHDNLYWYRRVMGKEIKFLLHFVKESKQDESGMPNNRFLAERTGGTYSTLKVQPAELEDSGVYFCASSQVQPGTEAFFGQGTRLTVV.

The J gene is TRBJ2-7, the V gene TRBV9, with a possible D match to TRBD2 (6 bases). CDR3 length: 16 amino acids. The germline CDR1 and CDR2 sequences are SGDLS and YYNGEE. V was cut by 0 bases and J by 5 bases, with 18 bases left in between. The CDR3 spells CASSVGLGGAPDEQYF. In nucleotides, the CDR3 is TGTGCCAGCAGCGTAGGGCTGGGCGGGGCCCCCGACGAGCAGTACTTC. The variable domain in full, with the rest retrieved from reference TRBV9 and TRBJ2-7, is DSGVTQTPKHLITATGQRVTLRCSPRSGDLSVYWYQQSLDQGLQFLIQYYNGEERAKGNILERFSAQQFPDLHSELNLSSLELGDSALYFCASSVGLGGAPDEQYFGPGTRLTVT.

J is TRBJ1-2 and V is TRBV7-6, with D unresolved. Looked up from germline, CDR1 is SGHVS and CDR2 is FNYEAQ. Trimming pared 5 bases from V and 4 bases from J, leaving 17 bases between. This CDR3 spans 15 amino acids. In nucleotides, the CDR3 is TGTGCCAGCAGCCCGGGAACTGGGATGGGCTATGGCTACACCTTC. Amino acid sequence: CASSPGTGMGYGYTF.

J is TRBJ1-6 and V is TRBV27; D ambiguous. The CDR3 consists of 12 residues. Germline loops: CDR1 MNHEY, CDR2 SMNVEV (reference sequence). Trimming took 5 bases from V and 13 from J, leaving 12 bases between them. CDR3: CASSTNGGPLHF. CDR3 DNA: TGTGCCAGCAGTACGAACGGAGGGCCCCTCCACTTT.

This clone was detected only a few times. The chain recombines TRBV19 with TRBJ1-6, with TRBD1 identical over 7 bases. Germline CDR1 LNHDA, CDR2 SQIVND (reference sequence). This CDR3 has 15 residues. V gave up 4 bases and J gave up 8 bases; unmatched junction bases: 8. CDR3 sequence reads: CASSKRQGIDSPLHF. In DNA form, the CDR3 reads TGTGCCAGTAGTAAGCGACAGGGAATAGATTCACCCCTCCACTTT.

V usage is TRBV14 and J usage is TRBJ2-7; the D is unclear. The V gene's germline CDR1 is SGHDN and CDR2 FVKESK. Trimming removed 4 bases at V and 0 bases at J, with 16 bases between. The CDR3 spans 16 residues. CDR3 loop: CASSPSIGEPSYEQYF. CDR3 bases: TGTGCCAGCAGCCCCTCAATAGGAGAACCCTCCTACGAGCAGTACTTC.

V is TRBV7-2 and J is TRBJ1-2; perhaps TRBD1 as D (6 bases). Germline CDR1 SGHTA, CDR2 FQGNSA. Trimming removed 1 base at V and 0 bases at J, with 9 bases between. This CDR3 region has 15 residues. The CDR3 loop is CASSLVDSPNYGYTF. The DNA for the CDR3 is TGTGCCAGCAGCTTAGTGGACAGCCCTAACTATGGCTACACCTTC.

The genes are TRBV24-1 and TRBJ2-2; 8 bases are a match to TRBD2. The CDR3 has 16 amino acids. V gave up 2 bases and J gave up 6 bases; unmatched junction bases: 7. Germline V gene sequence: CDR1 KGHDR, CDR2 SFDVKD. In DNA form, the CDR3 reads TGTGCCACCAGTGATTGGAGCGGGGGAGTTGCCGGGGAGCTGTTTTTT. As protein: CATSDWSGGVAGELFF.

This chain links TRBV11-2 with TRBJ1-4; 10 positions agree with TRBD1. The CDR3 has 13 amino acids. J gave up 12 bases and V 5 bases, and 6 bases lay outside the gene matches. CDR1 and CDR2 from the germline V gene are SGHAT and FQNNGV. In nucleotides, the CDR3 is TGTGCCAGCAGCATGACAGGGGGCGGGGAACTGTTTTTT. Its protein is CASSMTGGGELFF.

The chain links TRBV2 to TRBJ2-2; D ambiguous. The CDR3 is 16 amino acids. V shed 3 bases and J shed 0 bases, with 11 bases lying between them. The germline gives CDR1 SNHLY, CDR2 FYNNEI. The chain's CDR3 is CASSDTRSANTGELFF. The CDR3 DNA reads as TGTGCCAGCAGTGACACCAGGTCCGCGAACACCGGGGAGCTGTTTTTT.

The rearrangement uses TRBV5-1 and TRBJ1-1; D remains unclear. The germline V gene has CDR1 SGHRS and CDR2 YFSETQ. Trimming pared 2 bases from V and 1 base from J, leaving 9 bases between. This CDR3 comprises 14 residues. The CDR3 DNA reads TGCGCCAGCAGCTTAACGTCAGGGAACACTGAAGCTTTCTTT. Its translation: CASSLTSGNTEAFF.

This sequence joins TRBV19 and TRBJ1-1; 9 bases agree with TRBD1. Trimming cost V 7 bases and J 3 bases; bases outside gene matches: 12. The CDR3 is 16 residues long. CDR1 LNHDA and CDR2 SQIVND come from the germline V gene (reference sequence). Here the CDR3 DNA reads TGTGCCAGTAAGACTGGGACAGGGCCCCTGTACACTGAAGCTTTCTTT. Encoded protein: CASKTGTGPLYTEAFF.

The chain uses TRBV2 and TRBJ1-5; D perhaps matches TRBD1 (5 bases). CDR3 length: 16 amino acids. CDR1 and CDR2 from the germline V gene are SNHLY and FYNNEI. V gave up 4 bases and J gave up 0 bases, with 13 bases separating them. CDR3 nucleotides: TGTGCCAGCAGTGTCCAGGGAACCCTTAGCAATCAGCCCCAGCATTTT. Residues: CASSVQGTLSNQPQHF.

This chain joins TRBV18 and TRBJ1-1, with D maybe TRBD1 (5 bases). Germline CDR1 is KGHSH and CDR2 is LQKENI. Deletions cut 3 bases from V and 6 bases from J, with 26 bases between. The CDR3 length is 18 residues. The CDR3 region is CASSPTMGGGLGSPEAFF. The CDR3 region has the DNA TGTGCCAGCTCACCCACAATGGGCGGGGGTCTCGGGAGTCCTGAAGCTTTCTTT.

This clone was recorded a few times. The chain links TRBV6-4 to TRBJ2-3, with 12 nucleotides matching TRBD2. With V trimmed by 4 bases and J by 2 bases, 1 base remained unmatched. The CDR3 extends over 15 amino acids. Germline assignment: CDR1 MRHNA and CDR2 SNTAGT. CDR3 residues: CASSASGGATDTQYF. In DNA, the CDR3 is TGTGCCAGCAGTGCTAGCGGGGGGGCCACAGATACGCAGTATTTT.

The rearrangement links TRBV5-6 to TRBJ2-7; D remains ambiguous. CDR3 length: 13 residues. With 1 base removed from V and 5 bases from J, the gap between germline ends came to 10 bases. Germline values: CDR1 SGHDT, CDR2 YYEEEE. CDR3 nucleotide sequence: TGTGCCAGCAGCTTGCTTCCAGGCCACGAGCAGTACGTC. Protein product: CASSLLPGHEQYV.

The rearrangement uses TRBV6-5 and TRBJ1-2; no clear D. Trimming left V 0 bases short and J 8 bases short, with 16 bases between. Per the germline V gene, CDR1 is MNHEY and CDR2 is SVGAGI. This CDR3 region has 15 residues. The CDR3 loop is CASSYSPRRDGGYTF. CDR3 coding DNA: TGTGCCAGCAGTTACTCACCTAGGAGAGATGGAGGCTACACCTTC.

This clone was seen a handful of times. This chain joins TRBV7-8 and TRBJ2-7; the match to TRBD1 covers 10 bases. The CDR3 runs to 15 residues. CDR1 is SGHVS, CDR2 FQNEAQ, per germline. V dropped 1 base and J dropped 6; count of bases not matched to a gene: 6. CDR3 sequence: CASSLEGQGGIEQYV. The DNA of the CDR3 is TGTGCCAGCAGCTTAGAAGGACAGGGGGGTATCGAGCAGTACGTC.

This chain connects TRBV20-1 to TRBJ1-2; D ambiguous. Trimming shortened V by 6 bases and J by 7 bases, and 12 bases separated the two germline ends. The germline V gene has CDR1 DFQATT and CDR2 SNEGSKA (reference sequence). This CDR3 comprises 11 residues. The CDR3 region is CSARERVGYTF. The CDR3 coding sequence is TGCAGTGCCCGCGAGAGGGTTGGCTACACCTTC.

The chain uses TRBV15 and TRBJ2-7; D is ambiguous. Germline values: CDR1 LNHNV, CDR2 YYDKDF (reference sequence). This CDR3 has 15 residues. Trimming shortened V by 0 bases and J by 4 bases, and 13 bases separated the two germline ends. The CDR3 sequence is CATSRDFDSGYEQYF. In nucleotides, the CDR3 is TGTGCCACCAGCAGAGATTTCGATTCGGGTTACGAGCAGTACTTC.

The chain carries TRBV7-2 and TRBJ1-5; TRBD1 aligns across 7 bases. V shed 1 base and J 7 bases; nucleotides not matched to a gene: 13. The CDR3 spans 17 residues. Germline V lookup: CDR1 SGHTA, CDR2 FQGNSA. The CDR3 DNA reads TGTGCCAGCAGCTTAGTAGGCGAAGGGGGCGCGAGGCAGCCCCAGCATTTT. As protein: CASSLVGEGGARQPQHF.